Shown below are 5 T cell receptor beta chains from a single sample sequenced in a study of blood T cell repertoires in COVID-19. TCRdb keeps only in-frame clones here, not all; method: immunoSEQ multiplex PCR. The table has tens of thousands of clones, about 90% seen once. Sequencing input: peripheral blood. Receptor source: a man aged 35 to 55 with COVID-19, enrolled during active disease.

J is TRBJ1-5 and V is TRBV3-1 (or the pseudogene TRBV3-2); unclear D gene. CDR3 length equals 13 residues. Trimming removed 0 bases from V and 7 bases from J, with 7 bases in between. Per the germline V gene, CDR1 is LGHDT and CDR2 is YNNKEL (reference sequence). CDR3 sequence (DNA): TGTGCCAGCAGCCAAGACGGGAGGCAGCCCCAGCATTTT. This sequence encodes CASSQDGRQPQHF.

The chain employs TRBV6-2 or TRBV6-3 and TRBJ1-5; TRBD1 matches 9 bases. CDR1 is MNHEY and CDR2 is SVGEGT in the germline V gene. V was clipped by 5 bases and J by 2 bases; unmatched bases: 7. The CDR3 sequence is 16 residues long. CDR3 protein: CASSPRGQGGNQPQHF. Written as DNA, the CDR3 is TGTGCCAGCAGTCCCCGGGGACAGGGCGGCAATCAGCCCCAGCATTTT.

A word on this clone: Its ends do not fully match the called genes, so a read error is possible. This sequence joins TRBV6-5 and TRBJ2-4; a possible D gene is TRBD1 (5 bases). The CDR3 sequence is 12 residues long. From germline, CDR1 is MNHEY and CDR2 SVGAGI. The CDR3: CASGAALQVLHF. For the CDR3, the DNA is TGTGCCAGCGGGGCGGCCCTACAGGTTTTACACTTC.

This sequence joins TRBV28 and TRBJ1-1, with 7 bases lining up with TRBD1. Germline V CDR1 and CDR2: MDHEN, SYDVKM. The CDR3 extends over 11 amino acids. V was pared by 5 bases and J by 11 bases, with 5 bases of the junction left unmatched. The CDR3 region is CASSATGRAFF. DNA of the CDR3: TGTGCCAGCAGTGCGACAGGGCGGGCTTTCTTT.

CDR3 residues: CASSPLTGGNYGYTF. The CDR3 nucleotides are TGTGCCAGCAGTCCCCTTACAGGGGGCAACTATGGCTACACCTTC. The V and J genes are TRBV6-5 and TRBJ1-2; the match to TRBD1 covers 9 bases. The germline gives CDR1 MNHEY, CDR2 SVGAGI. The V gene end was trimmed by 5 bases and the J gene end by 2 bases; junction bases not matched to a gene: 6. This CDR3 has 15 residues.